The rows below give T cell receptor beta chains drawn from one sample of a study of blood T cell repertoires in COVID-19. Produced via immunoSEQ multiplex PCR; TCRdb's table is partial and in-frame only. The sample contains 200,000 to 250,000 clones, around 80% of which appear only once. Specimen: PBMCs or T cells enriched from blood (not recorded which). These receptors all come from a man in his fifties or sixties who had recovered from COVID-19. Both conserved end residues are trimmed from each CDR3. The D gene is left open where the match is weak. Only some rows state a clone size, as once, few, many or a class for expanded clones.

v_call: TRBV5-1
d_call: .
clone_size: .
j_call: TRBJ2-5
cdr3_aa: ASSPFRPQETQY

v_call: TRBV12-5
d_call: TRBD1
clone_size: .
j_call: TRBJ2-5
cdr3_aa: ASGLQGVRETQY

v_call: TRBV4-3
d_call: TRBD2
clone_size: few
j_call: TRBJ2-5
cdr3_aa: ASSQALWRGEETQY

v_call: TRBV24-1
d_call: .
clone_size: few
j_call: TRBJ1-5
cdr3_aa: ATSDLQEISNQPQH

v_call: TRBV7-9
d_call: .
clone_size: .
j_call: TRBJ2-1
cdr3_aa: ASSRREQGDTGEQF

v_call: TRBV5-1
d_call: .
clone_size: .
j_call: TRBJ1-2
cdr3_aa: ASSLGQGISYGYT

v_call: TRBV10-2
d_call: TRBD1
clone_size: .
j_call: TRBJ1-2
cdr3_aa: ASSESSWDRVGYT

v_call: TRBV11-1
d_call: TRBD2
clone_size: .
j_call: TRBJ2-2
cdr3_aa: ASSRTSGGLSGELF

v_call: TRBV5-6
d_call: TRBD1
clone_size: .
j_call: TRBJ1-2
cdr3_aa: ASSGPQTGRFYGYT

v_call: TRBV3-1/TRBV3-2
d_call: .
clone_size: once
j_call: TRBJ1-5
cdr3_aa: ASSHLGVNQPQH